This T cell receptor (beta chain) is drawn from a study of blood T cell repertoires in COVID-19 (TCRdb year 2020). Looking at the study overall: Samples from collaborators originated in the United States, Italy and Spain and spanned both the acute and convalescent phases of COVID-19. Deeply sampled blood TCRbeta repertoires from subjects exposed to, actively infected with, or recovered from COVID-19 were included in the dataset. The sample metadata nearly always contained a de-identified subject ID, COVID-19 status, age in years and sex. The material from the prospective study consisted of cDNA or gDNA derived from T cells, B-cell-depleted T cells, or PBMCs. The repertoires were made available in a free public database intended to serve as a resource for research on the immune response to SARS-CoV-2. Where available, HLA class I and class II types were obtained from metadata supplied by the sample provider rather than from assay-based typing. The samples were drawn from two sources: the first 160 participants of the ongoing ImmuneRACE study, and some 1,300 subjects contributed by 6 global collaborators. Study-level results and caveats: How much clinical and demographic metadata was included differed by source and by participant, and the metadata was provided uncurated.

TCRbeta CDR3 regions were amplified from genomic DNA using the immunoSEQ Assay, a bias-controlled multiplex PCR. Turning to the authors' computational methods: Nucleated cell counts per sample were estimated from amplification of reference gene primers within the assay. Sequence reads were collapsed and filtered to measure the absolute abundance of every unique TCRbeta CDR3 rearrangement. For each sample, productive Simpson clonality was calculated as the square root of Simpson's diversity index over productive rearrangements. This immuneACCESS table, as held by TCRdb, lists in-frame sequences with V and J called but not all clones. Of the missing ones, under half trace to an unresolved V gene in checked studies; the others have no known cause. The DNA gave D and trimming, while V, J and clone size come from that table. The sample records 300,000 or so clones, 86% of which are singletons. The biggest ten clones account for 1.5% to 2% of the sample.

Whole blood was collected in K2EDTA tubes by collaborating institutions according to the institutions' own protocols. For TCRbeta analysis, collaborators shipped samples as frozen whole blood, isolated PBMCs, or DNA extracted from either of those sample types. The cysteine opens and the phenylalanine closes a CDR3 of 16 amino acids. Here the CDR3 DNA is all that survives: 48 bases in frame from base 1. CDR1 and CDR2 were assigned from the germline V gene as SGHTA and FQGTGA. Relative to germline, V is missing 4 bases and J is missing 6 bases, with 14 bases of the junction outside any gene match. For this clone: Its antigen specificity is not known. Base quality data are lacking; no much larger clone is found one base away.

This sequence was found in a woman in her forties or fifties with acute or convalescent COVID-19. The chain couples TRBV7-3 to TRBJ1-2, with 7 central nucleotides matching TRBD1. Material: peripheral blood. The nucleotides are TGTGCCAGCAGCTCCGAGGCCCAGGGGGTAACGAATGGCTACACCTTC. Its amino acids are CASSSEAQGVTNGYTF.